This entry lists 18 T cell receptor beta chains sequenced from one sample in a study of tumor and adjacent non-tumor tissue in lung cancer. This sample's RNA came from whole unsorted tissue. More than 3 cm separated this lung sample from the edge of the tumor. Three rounds of nested PCR, following a modified ARM-PCR protocol, produced the TCRbeta library. Each CDR3 protein gets one entry after TCRdb re-called the multiplex PCR reads with MiXCR. The profile covers more than 35,000 distinct CDR3 sequences, with approximately 59% appearing a single time and over 15% taken by the ten largest. The source material was distant non-tumor lung tissue. These receptors originate from a woman aged 40-49 years with non-small cell lung cancer.

Regarding this clonotype: This could be a read error, since a much larger clone is one nucleotide away. The chain combines TRBV28 with TRBJ2-7, with 8 bases matching TRBD1. CDR3 length: 14 amino acids. J lost 4 bases, V lost 5 bases, and 7 bases had no gene match. Germline assignment: CDR1 MDHEN and CDR2 SYDVKM. CDR3 nucleotides: TGTGCCAGCAGTCCGGGACAGGACCCTTACGAGCAGTACTTC. This sequence encodes CASSPGQDPYEQYF.

The CDR3 DNA reads as TGCAGCGTTAAAGGCACCTCGACCGACGTGGAGCTGTTTTTT. Translating gives CSVKGTSTDVELFF. V is TRBV29-1 and J is TRBJ2-2; D is ambiguous. Per germline, CDR1 SQVTM and CDR2 ANQGSEA. V lost 5 bases to trimming and J lost 10 bases, with 20 bases between them. The CDR3 covers 14 residues.

This clonotype was detected many times. The J gene is TRBJ1-2, the V gene TRBV28, with TRBD1 matching over 8 bases. J lost 7 bases, V lost 4 bases, and 8 bases had no gene match. In germline, CDR1 is MDHEN, CDR2 SYDVKM. The CDR3 contains 14 residues. CDR3 in amino acids: CASSSGTGWIGYTF. Written as DNA, the CDR3 is TGTGCCAGCAGTTCGGGGACAGGATGGATTGGCTACACCTTC.

To note about this clonotype: A read error is likely, as this CDR3 ends without the conserved phenylalanine or tryptophan. This chain joins TRBV6-5 and TRBJ1-1; D not resolved. The V and J ends lost 6 bases and 10 bases respectively, with 18 bases between them. CDR1 MNHEY and CDR2 SVGAGI come from the germline V gene. This CDR3 spans 13 amino acids. The CDR3 sequence is CASSNGPAQGAFL. The CDR3 nucleotides are TGTGCCAGCAGCAATGGGCCAGCCCAAGGAGCTTTCCTT.

Note on this clonotype: One end of the junction varies from germline; a read error may be responsible. The chain combines TRBV29-1 with TRBJ2-1; TRBD2 agrees at 8 bases. Looked up from germline, CDR1 is SQVTM and CDR2 is ANQGSEA. CDR3 size: 16 residues. The CDR3 sequence is CSFAGPGGPYSNERFF. The DNA for the CDR3 is TGCAGCTTTGCTGGGCCGGGAGGGCCGTACAGCAATGAGCGGTTCTTC.

This clonotype was observed once. A read error may be the cause here, since a much bigger clone is one base away. V gene TRBV28 combines with J gene TRBJ1-6; 9 positions match TRBD1. Germline V gene lookup returns CDR1 MDHEN and CDR2 SYDVKM. V dropped 10 bases and J dropped 7; count of bases not matched to a gene: 8. The CDR3 sequence is 14 residues long. Here the CDR3 DNA reads TGTGCCACCCTAGAGGGACAGGGCAATTCACCCCTCCACTTT. It is translated as CATLEGQGNSPLHF.

Concerning this clonotype: Germline and junction disagree at one end, which may indicate a read error. The J gene is TRBJ2-5, the V gene TRBV11-1; a weak D match, TRBD2 (5 bases). Germline V CDR1 and CDR2: SGHAT, FQDESV (reference sequence). This CDR3 is built from 14 residues. The CDR3 reads CARSFGVRKEIQYF. CDR3 bases: TGTGCCAGAAGCTTCGGGGTTAGGAAGGAGATCCAGTACTTC. Variable domain in full (rest from reference TRBV11-1 and TRBJ2-5): EAEVAQSPRYKITEKSQAVAFWCDPISGHATLYWYRQILGQGPELLVQFQDESVVDDSQLPKDRFSAERLKGVDSTLKIQPAELGDSAMYLCARSFGVRKEIQYFGPGTRLLVL.

In its sample, this clonotype was seen many times. The V gene is TRBV20-1, the J gene TRBJ2-2, with TRBD2 matching over 9 bases. The CDR3 has 17 residues. Germline assignment: CDR1 DFQATT and CDR2 SNEGSKA (reference sequence). Germline trimming cut 0 bases from V and 4 bases from J; bases unmatched to any gene: 9. The CDR3 region is CSARDVPSGGTTGELFF. CDR3 DNA: TGCAGTGCTAGAGACGTTCCAAGCGGGGGGACCACCGGGGAGCTGTTTTTT.

Comment on this clonotype: A clone one base away is much larger, so this may be a read error. This rearrangement joins TRBV30 to TRBJ2-5; TRBD2 is a possible D gene (5 bases). CDR3 length: 13 amino acids. CDR1 is GTSNPN and CDR2 is SVGIG in the germline V gene (reference sequence). CDR3 coding DNA: TGTGTCTGGAGTACACTCCCGCGGGCGGACCAGTACTTC. It encodes CVWSTLPRADQYF.

The chain has TRBV28 and TRBJ2-5, with D tentatively TRBD1 or TRBD2 (5 bases each). Germline CDR1 reads MDHEN; CDR2 reads SYDVKM. The CDR3 runs to 11 residues. The germline V and J ends were trimmed by 9 bases and 9 bases, with 14 bases remaining between them. CDR3 coding DNA: TGTGCCAGTGGCCCGATGGGGGCCCAGTACTTC. This gives the protein CASGPMGAQYF.

This clonotype was seen a few times. With a much larger clone just one base away, this may be a read error. The chain carries TRBV6-6 and TRBJ2-7, with a weak D call TRBD1 (5 bases). The CDR3 covers 13 residues. Germline V gene data show CDR1 as MNHNY and CDR2 as SVGAGI (reference sequence). CDR3 bases: TGTACCAGCAGTCGACAGAGCTCCTACGAGCAGTACTTC. Translated, it gives CTSSRQSSYEQYF.

Worth noting for this clonotype: A much larger clone sits a single nucleotide away, making a read error possible. This chain connects TRBV20-1 to TRBJ2-3; no clear D. V was pared by 4 bases and J by 4 bases, with 9 bases between. Germline CDR1 DFQATT, CDR2 SNEGSKA (reference sequence). The CDR3 totals 12 residues. The CDR3 sequence is CSATSAADTQYF. The CDR3 DNA reads as TGCAGTGCTACTTCGGCGGCAGATACGCAGTATTTT.

The chain is built from TRBV6-5 and TRBJ1-2, with D perhaps TRBD1 (6 bases). CDR1 and CDR2 (germline): MNHEY, SVGAGI. The CDR3 covers 14 residues. The germline V and J ends were trimmed by 0 bases and 9 bases, with 14 bases remaining between them. The CDR3 is CASSYSMEGDCYTF. CDR3 DNA: TGTGCCAGCAGTTACTCGATGGAGGGGGATTGCTACACCTTC.

As concerns this clonotype: One end of the junction does not line up with germline, which may come from a read error. The V gene is TRBV5-4, the J gene TRBJ2-2, with 7 bases fitting TRBD1. This CDR3 is 16 amino acids long. CDR1 is SGHNT and CDR2 is YYREEE in the germline V gene (reference sequence). The CDR3 loop is CASSPQGQLNAGELFF. CDR3 coding DNA: TGTGCCAGCAGCCCGCAGGGACAGCTGAACGCCGGGGAGCTGTTTTTT.

Worth noting for this clonotype: At one of its ends the junction is not consistent with the germline gene, which may arise from a read error. The rearrangement links TRBV4-2 to TRBJ2-3; possibly TRBD1 or TRBD2 for D (5 bases each). CDR1 and CDR2 (germline): LGHNA, YNFKEQ. The CDR3 has 14 amino acids. CDR3 nucleotides: TGTGCCAGCAGCCAAGAGGGGACGTTAAATACGCAGTGTTTT. Protein sequence: CASSQEGTLNTQCF.

This clonotype was recorded once. One end of the junction varies from germline; a read error may be responsible. This sequence joins TRBV11-2 and TRBJ2-3; D gene uncertain. The CDR3 consists of 14 residues. CDR1 is SGHAT, CDR2 FQNNGV, per germline. CDR3 residues: CASSPLSVADTLYF. The DNA for the CDR3 is TGTGCCAGCAGCCCTTTAAGCGTGGCAGATACGCTGTATTTT. Using reference TRBV11-2 and TRBJ2-3 for the parts outside the CDR3, the full variable domain is EAGVAQSPRYKIIEKRQSVAFWCNPISGHATLYWYQQILGQGPKLLIQFQNNGVVDDSQLPKDRFSAERLKGVDSTLKIQPAKLEDSAVYLCASSPLSVADTLYFGPGTRLTVL.

Concerning this clonotype itself: With a much larger clone just one base away, this may be a read error. The chain couples TRBV7-9 to TRBJ1-5; no reliable D call. CDR1 and CDR2 (germline): SEHNR, FQNEAQ (reference sequence). The CDR3 loop spans 14 amino acids. V lost 3 bases to trimming and J lost 3 bases, with 9 bases between them. In DNA, the CDR3 is TGTGCCAGCAGCTTCGCTACTACCAATCAGCCCCAGCATTTT. Its protein product is CASSFATTNQPQHF.

At least ten counts were recorded for this clonotype. The gene calls are TRBV6-6 and TRBJ2-7; possible D gene TRBD1, 6 bases. Deletions cut 9 bases from V and 0 bases from J, with 12 bases between. Per the germline V gene, CDR1 is MNHNY and CDR2 is SVGAGI (reference sequence). CDR3 length equals 13 residues. CDR3 DNA sequence: TGTGCCAGTGCCGGGACAATCTCCTACGAGCAGTACTTC. Translated: CASAGTISYEQYF.